The rows below give T cell receptor beta chains drawn from one sample of a study of read filtering for tumor transcriptome and immune sequencing. TCRdb reanalysed the reads using MiXCR and keeps one entry per CDR3 protein. The sample includes 100,000 to 150,000 distinct CDR3 sequences, 10% to 15% of them seen just once. The specimen sequenced was a population of CD138-negative cells sorted from bone marrow. The receptors originated from a donor aged 40 or over with multiple myeloma. Both conserved end residues are part of each CDR3. The order of the fields is J gene, V gene, D gene, clone size, CDR3 DNA, CDR3 protein. A D gene is named only where the DNA matches it firmly. Where a row states a size, it is once, few, many or the class of an expanded clone; other rows omit it.

TRBJ2-1,TRBV30,TRBD2,many,TGTGCCTGGGCCCGGACTAGGAACTACAATGAGCAGTTCTTC,CAWARTRNYNEQFF
TRBJ1-1,TRBV12-3/TRBV12-4,-,-,TGTGCCAGCAGTCCCAGGGGCGGGTCTGAAGCTTTCTTT,CASSPRGGSEAFF
TRBJ1-4,TRBV6-1,-,many,TGTGCCAGCAGTCTATCCGGAGGATACGAAAAACTGTTTTTT,CASSLSGGYEKLFF
TRBJ2-7,TRBV5-1,-,large,TGCGCCAGCAGCGTCCGGGACGGAAGCTCCTACGAGCAGTACTTC,CASSVRDGSSYEQYF
TRBJ1-1,TRBV6-6,-,many,TGTGCCAGCAGTCCCCCTTGGGGGGGTAGCACTGAAGCTTTCTTT,CASSPPWGGSTEAFF
TRBJ1-2,TRBV10-3,TRBD1,many,TGTGCCATCAGTGAGTCCCAGGGGGAAGGCGGCTACACCTTC,CAISESQGEGGYTF
TRBJ1-2,TRBV7-2,-,many,TGTGCCAGCAGTACTGAGCAGGGCAAGCTTAACTATGGCTACACCTTC,CASSTEQGKLNYGYTF
TRBJ2-1,TRBV20-1,TRBD2,many,TGCAGTGCTAGAGTAGCGGGGGTAGGTGAGCAGTTCTTC,CSARVAGVGEQFF
TRBJ2-3,TRBV10-3,-,many,TGTGCCGTCACGGGGCAGAGCACAGATACGCAGTATTTT,CAVTGQSTDTQYF
TRBJ1-5,TRBV2,-,many,TGTGCCAGCAGTGTGAGGCCAGCAGGAAATCAGCCCCAGCATTTT,CASSVRPAGNQPQHF
TRBJ1-1,TRBV29-1,-,-,TGCAGCGTTGAAGTGTCCGCTGCGCCAGAAGCTTTCTTT,CSVEVSAAPEAFF
TRBJ1-5,TRBV7-9,-,-,TGTGCCAGCAGCTTAGCTGTCAATCAGCCCCAGCATTTT,CASSLAVNQPQHF
TRBJ1-5,TRBV12-3/TRBV12-4,TRBD1,many,TGTGCCAGCACCTTATGGACAGGGAGCAATCAGCCCCAGCATTTT,CASTLWTGSNQPQHF
TRBJ1-2,TRBV6-5,-,many,TGTGCCAGCAGTTACGGTTCCGGCGTAGCTAACTATGGCTACACCTTC,CASSYGSGVANYGYTF